The source of this T cell receptor beta chain is a study of T cells in narcolepsy. Study-wide background: Enrolled donors included narcolepsy type 1 or type 2 patients and healthy controls.

Libraries were prepared by immunoSEQ multiplex PCR; TCRdb keeps only in-frame clonotypes and omits some of them. Of fewer than 35,000 clones in the sample, less than 90% were seen once. General study findings and limits: Healthy controls reportedly lacked the autoreactive clonotypes serially found in patients' blood. No autoreactive T cell clone sequences appeared in some memory CD4+ repertoires. HCRT-specific and TRIB2-specific autoreactive clonotypes appeared among same-patient CSF and blood CD4+ clonotypes.

The CDR3 is 14 amino acids. Germline values: CDR1 SGHKS, CDR2 YYEKEE (reference sequence). Germline trimming cut 2 bases from V and 2 bases from J; bases unmatched to any gene: 4. Comments on this clone: Its specificity is not known.

The specimen was CD45RA- memory CD4+ T cells from PBMCs. The receptor was isolated from a human donor with narcolepsy. The J gene is TRBJ2-7, the V gene TRBV5-5; 7 bases fit TRBD1. In DNA form, the CDR3 reads TGTGCCAGCAGCTTTGGACAGGTCGCCTACGAGCAGTACTTC. The encoded protein is CASSFGQVAYEQYF.